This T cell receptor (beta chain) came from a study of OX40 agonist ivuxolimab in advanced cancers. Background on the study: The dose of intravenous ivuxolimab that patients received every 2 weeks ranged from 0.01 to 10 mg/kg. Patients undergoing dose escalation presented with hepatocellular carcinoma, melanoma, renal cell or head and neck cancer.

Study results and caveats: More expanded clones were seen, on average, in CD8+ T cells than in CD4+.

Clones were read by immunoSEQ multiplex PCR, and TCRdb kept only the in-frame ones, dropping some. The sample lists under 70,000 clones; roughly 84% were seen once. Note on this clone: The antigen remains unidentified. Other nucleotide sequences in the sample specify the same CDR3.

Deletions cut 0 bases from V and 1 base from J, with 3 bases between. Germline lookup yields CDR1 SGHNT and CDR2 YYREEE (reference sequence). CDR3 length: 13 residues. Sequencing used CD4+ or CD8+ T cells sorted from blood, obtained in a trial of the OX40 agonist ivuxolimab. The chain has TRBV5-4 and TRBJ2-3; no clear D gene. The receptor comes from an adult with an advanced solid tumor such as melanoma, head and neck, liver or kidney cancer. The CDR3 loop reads CASSLGGTDTQYF. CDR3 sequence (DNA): TGTGCCAGCAGCTTGGGCGGCACAGATACGCAGTATTTT.